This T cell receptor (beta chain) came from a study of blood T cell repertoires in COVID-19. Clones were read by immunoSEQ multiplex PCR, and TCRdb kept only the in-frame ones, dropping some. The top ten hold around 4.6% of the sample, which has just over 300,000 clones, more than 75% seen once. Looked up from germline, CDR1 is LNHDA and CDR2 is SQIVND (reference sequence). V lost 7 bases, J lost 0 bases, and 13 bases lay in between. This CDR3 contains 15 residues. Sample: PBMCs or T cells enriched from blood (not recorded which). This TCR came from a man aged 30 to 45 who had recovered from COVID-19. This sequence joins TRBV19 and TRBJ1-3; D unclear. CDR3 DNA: TGTGCCAGTACGGACGTCGGGAGCTCTGGAAACACCATATATTTT. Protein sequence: CASTDVGSSGNTIYF.